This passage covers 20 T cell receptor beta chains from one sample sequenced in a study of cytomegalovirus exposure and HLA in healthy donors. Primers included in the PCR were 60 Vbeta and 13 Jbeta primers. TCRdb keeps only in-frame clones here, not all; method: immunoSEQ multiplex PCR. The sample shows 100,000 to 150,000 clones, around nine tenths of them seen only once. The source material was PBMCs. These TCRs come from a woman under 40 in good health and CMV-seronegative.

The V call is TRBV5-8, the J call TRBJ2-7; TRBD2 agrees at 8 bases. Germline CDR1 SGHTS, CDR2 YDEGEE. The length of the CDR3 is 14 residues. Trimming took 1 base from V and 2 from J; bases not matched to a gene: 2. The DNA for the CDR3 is TGTGCCAGCAGCTTGTCGGGACTAGCCTACGAGCAGTACTTC. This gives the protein CASSLSGLAYEQYF.

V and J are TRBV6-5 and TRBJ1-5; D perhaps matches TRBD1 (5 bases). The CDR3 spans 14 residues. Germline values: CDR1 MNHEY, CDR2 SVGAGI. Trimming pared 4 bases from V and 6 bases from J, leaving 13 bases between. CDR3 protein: CASSWGGQGQPQHF. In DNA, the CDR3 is TGTGCCAGCAGTTGGGGGGGTCAGGGTCAGCCCCAGCATTTT.

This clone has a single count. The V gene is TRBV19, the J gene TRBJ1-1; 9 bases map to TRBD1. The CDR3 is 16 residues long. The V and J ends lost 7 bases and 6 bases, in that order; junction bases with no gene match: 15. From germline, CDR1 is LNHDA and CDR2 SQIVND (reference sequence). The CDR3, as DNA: TGTGCCAGTAAACCTAAAAGGGGACAGGGAGACCCTGAAGCTTTCTTT. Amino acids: CASKPKRGQGDPEAFF. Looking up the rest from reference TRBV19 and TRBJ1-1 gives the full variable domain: DGGITQSPKYLFRKEGQNVTLSCEQNLNHDAMYWYRQDPGQGLRLIYYSQIVNDFQKGDIAEGYSVSREKKESFPLTVTSAQKNPTAFYLCASKPKRGQGDPEAFFGQGTRLTVV.

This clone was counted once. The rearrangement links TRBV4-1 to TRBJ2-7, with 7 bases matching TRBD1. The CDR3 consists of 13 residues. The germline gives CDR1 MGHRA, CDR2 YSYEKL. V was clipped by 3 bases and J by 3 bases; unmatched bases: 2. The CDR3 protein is CASSHGTDYEQYF. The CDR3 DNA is TGCGCCAGCAGCCACGGGACAGACTACGAGCAGTACTTC.

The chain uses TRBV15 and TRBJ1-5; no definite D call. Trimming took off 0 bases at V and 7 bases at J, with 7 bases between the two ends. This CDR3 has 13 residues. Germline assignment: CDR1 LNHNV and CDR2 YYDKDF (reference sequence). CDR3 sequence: CATSRDLEQPQHF. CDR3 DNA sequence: TGTGCCACCAGCAGAGATCTAGAGCAGCCCCAGCATTTT.

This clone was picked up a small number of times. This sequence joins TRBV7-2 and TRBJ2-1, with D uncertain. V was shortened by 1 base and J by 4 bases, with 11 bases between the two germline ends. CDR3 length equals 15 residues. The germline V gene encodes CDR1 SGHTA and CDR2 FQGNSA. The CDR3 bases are TGTGCCAGCAGCTTAGAATGGCAGGTTTACAATGAGCAGTTCTTC. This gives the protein CASSLEWQVYNEQFF.

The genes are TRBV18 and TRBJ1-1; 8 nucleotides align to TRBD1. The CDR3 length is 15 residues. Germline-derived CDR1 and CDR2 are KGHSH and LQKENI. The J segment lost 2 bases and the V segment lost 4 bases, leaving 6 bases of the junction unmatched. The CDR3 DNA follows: TGTGCCAGCTCACTGCGGACAGGGACTAACACTGAAGCTTTCTTT. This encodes CASSLRTGTNTEAFF.

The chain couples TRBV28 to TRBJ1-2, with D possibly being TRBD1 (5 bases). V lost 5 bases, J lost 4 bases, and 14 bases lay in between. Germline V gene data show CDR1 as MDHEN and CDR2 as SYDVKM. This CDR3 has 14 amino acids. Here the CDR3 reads CASSGASLSYGYTF. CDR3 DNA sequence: TGTGCCAGCAGTGGGGCTTCCCTATCCTATGGCTACACCTTC.

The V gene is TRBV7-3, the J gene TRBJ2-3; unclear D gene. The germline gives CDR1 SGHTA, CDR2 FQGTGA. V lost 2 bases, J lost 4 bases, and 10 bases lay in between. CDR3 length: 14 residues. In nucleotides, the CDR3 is TGTGCCAGCAGCTTAGTAACTCCGGCAGATACGCAGTATTTT. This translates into CASSLVTPADTQYF.

The DNA for the CDR3 is TGTGCCAGCAGTGGGACAGGGGGGAACGAGCAGTACTTC. Translation gives CASSGTGGNEQYF. The V call is TRBV28, the J call TRBJ2-7, with 11 bases aligning to TRBD1. The CDR3 totals 13 residues. Germline lookup yields CDR1 MDHEN and CDR2 SYDVKM. The V gene end was trimmed by 5 bases and the J gene end by 5 bases; junction bases not matched to a gene: 2.

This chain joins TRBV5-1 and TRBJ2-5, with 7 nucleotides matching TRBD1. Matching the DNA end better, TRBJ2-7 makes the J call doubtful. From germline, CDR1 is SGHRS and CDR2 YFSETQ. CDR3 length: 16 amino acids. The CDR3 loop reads CASSLVSGTVYYEQYF. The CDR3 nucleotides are TGCGCCAGCAGCTTGGTAAGTGGGACAGTATACTACGAGCAGTACTTC.

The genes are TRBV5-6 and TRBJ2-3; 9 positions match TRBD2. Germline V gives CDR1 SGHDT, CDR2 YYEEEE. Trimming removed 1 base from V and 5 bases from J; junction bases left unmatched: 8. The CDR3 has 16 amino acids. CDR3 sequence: CASSLLPAGGVDTQYF. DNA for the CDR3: TGTGCCAGCAGCTTGTTACCAGCGGGGGGAGTAGATACGCAGTATTTT. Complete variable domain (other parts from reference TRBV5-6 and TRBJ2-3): DAGVTQSPTHLIKTRGQQVTLRCSPKSGHDTVSWYQQALGQGPQFIFQYYEEEERQRGNFPDRFSGHQFPNYSSELNVNALLLGDSALYLCASSLLPAGGVDTQYFGPGTRLTVL.

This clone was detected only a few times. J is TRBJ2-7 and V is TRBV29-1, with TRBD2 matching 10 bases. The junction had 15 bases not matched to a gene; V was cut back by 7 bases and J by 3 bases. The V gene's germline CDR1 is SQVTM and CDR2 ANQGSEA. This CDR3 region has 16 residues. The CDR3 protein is CSAEVNTGLAYYEQYF. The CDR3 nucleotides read TGCAGCGCTGAGGTTAACACGGGACTAGCGTACTACGAGCAGTACTTC.

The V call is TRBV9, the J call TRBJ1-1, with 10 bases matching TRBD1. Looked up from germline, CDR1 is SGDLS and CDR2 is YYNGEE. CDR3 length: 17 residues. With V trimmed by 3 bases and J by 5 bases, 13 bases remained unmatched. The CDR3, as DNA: TGTGCCAGCAGCGGGTCCCGGGACAGGGGTGGGACGACTGAAGCTTTCTTT. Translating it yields CASSGSRDRGGTTEAFF.

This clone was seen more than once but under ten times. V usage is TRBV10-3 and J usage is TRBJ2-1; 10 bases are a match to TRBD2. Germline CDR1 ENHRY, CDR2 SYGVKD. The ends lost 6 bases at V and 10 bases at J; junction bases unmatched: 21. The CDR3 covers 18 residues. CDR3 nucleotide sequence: TGTGCCATCAGCTCCCGTGGGTTAGCGGGAGGCCAGGGGTTCGAGCAGTTCTTC. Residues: CAISSRGLAGGQGFEQFF.

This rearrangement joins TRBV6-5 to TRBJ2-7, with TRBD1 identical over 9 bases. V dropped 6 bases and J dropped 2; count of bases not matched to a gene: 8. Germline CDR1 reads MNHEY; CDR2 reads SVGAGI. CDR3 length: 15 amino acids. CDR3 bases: TGTGCCAGCAGCAAAGACAGGGGGATGACCTACGAGCAGTACTTC. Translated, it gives CASSKDRGMTYEQYF.

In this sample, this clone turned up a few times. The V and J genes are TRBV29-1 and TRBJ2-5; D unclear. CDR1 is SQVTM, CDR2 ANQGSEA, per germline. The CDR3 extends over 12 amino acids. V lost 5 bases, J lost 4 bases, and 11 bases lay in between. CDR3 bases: TGCAGCGTTCTGGCAGGCACAGAGACCCAGTACTTC. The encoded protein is CSVLAGTETQYF.

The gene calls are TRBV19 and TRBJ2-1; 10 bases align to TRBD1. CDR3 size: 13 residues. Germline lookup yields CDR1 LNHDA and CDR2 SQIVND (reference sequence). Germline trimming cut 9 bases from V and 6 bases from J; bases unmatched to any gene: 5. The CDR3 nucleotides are TGTGCCAGCAGGGGACAGGGGAGCAATGAGCAGTTCTTC. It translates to CASRGQGSNEQFF.

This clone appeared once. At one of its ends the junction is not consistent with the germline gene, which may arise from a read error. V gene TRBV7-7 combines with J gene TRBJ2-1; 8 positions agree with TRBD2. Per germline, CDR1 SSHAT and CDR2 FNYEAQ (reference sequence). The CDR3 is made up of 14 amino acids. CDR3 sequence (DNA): TGTGCTAGCAGCTCGACAGCGGGGGTCCATGAGCAGTTCTTC. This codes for CASSSTAGVHEQFF.

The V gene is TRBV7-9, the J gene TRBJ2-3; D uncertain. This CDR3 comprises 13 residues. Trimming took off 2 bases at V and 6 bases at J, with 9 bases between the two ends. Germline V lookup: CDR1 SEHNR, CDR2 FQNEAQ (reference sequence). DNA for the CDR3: TGTGCCAGCAGCTTATCGGAGTGGGATACGCAGTATTTT. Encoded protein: CASSLSEWDTQYF.